This T cell receptor (beta chain) was observed in a study of T cells in Graves' hyperthyroidism and ophthalmopathy. Whole-study context: Prior to any treatment, at the point of initial diagnosis, peripheral blood was collected.

Regarding the study as a whole: By a 13 V-J model, ophthalmopathy was set apart from stable hyperthyroidism.

The CDR3 has 13 residues. CDR1 SGHRS and CDR2 YFSETQ come from the germline V gene. The ends lost 6 bases at V and 3 bases at J; junction bases unmatched: 3. This clonotype was counted ten times or more. No antigen is known for it. TCR beta CDR3 region amplification was performed from RNA transcripts. An initial round of RT-PCR targeting the TCR CDR3 relied on the HTBI primer set. Via MiXCR, TCRdb re-called the multiplex PCR reads, giving one row per CDR3 protein. The table lists about 740,000 distinct CDR3 sequences, approximately 15% of them singletons. The chain uses TRBV5-1 and TRBJ2-7; 10 bases align to TRBD2. Sequencing was performed on blood. This TCR was recovered from a woman younger than 30 with Graves' hyperthyroidism. The CDR3 is CASTTSGIYEQYF. CDR3 nucleotides: TGCGCCAGCACCACTAGCGGGATCTACGAGCAGTACTTC.